These T cell receptor beta chains were read from a single sample in a study of identical twins. TCRdb re-called the 5' RACE reads through MiXCR, storing one row per CDR3 protein. The sample records more than 600,000 distinct CDR3 sequences, about 20% being singletons. The same sample was also used in a study of T cells expressing NK-cell markers.

What was sequenced was PBMCs. The receptors originated from a woman under 30 in good health. The CDR3 runs from the conserved cysteine through the conserved F or W. A D gene is named only where the DNA matches it firmly. Where a row states a size, it is once, few, many or the class of an expanded clone; other rows omit it.

>.|TRBV5-1|TRBJ1-2|.
CASSLGLGRYGYTF
TGCGCCAGCAGCTTGGGCTTAGGGAGGTATGGCTACACCTTC
>many|TRBV7-9|TRBJ2-1|TRBD2
CASSLAGLAGDEQFF
TGTGCCAGCAGCTTAGCGGGACTAGCGGGAGATGAGCAGTTCTTC
>.|TRBV5-1|TRBJ1-6|TRBD1
CASRRTGGYYNSPLHF
TGCGCCAGCAGGAGGACAGGGGGCTACTATAATTCACCCCTCCACTTT
>.|TRBV21-1|TRBJ2-4|.
CASSTQPGQLAKNIQYF
TGTGCCAGCAGCACCCAACCGGGACAGCTAGCCAAAAACATTCAGTACTTC
>.|TRBV28|TRBJ2-3|.
CASSGLFDTQYF
TGTGCCAGCAGTGGACTGTTTGATACGCAGTATTTT
>.|TRBV5-1|TRBJ2-7|.
CASSRGLGPFILEQYF
TGCGCCAGCAGCCGGGGGTTGGGGCCCTTTATTTTGGAGCAGTACTTC
>.|TRBV7-9|TRBJ2-7|TRBD2
CASSFGGQRGYEQYF
TGTGCCAGCAGCTTCGGCGGCCAGCGGGGCTACGAGCAGTACTTC
>few|TRBV20-1|TRBJ2-1|.
CSARPGGSCNEQFF
TGCAGTGCTAGACCGGGTGGGTCCTGCAATGAGCAGTTCTTC
>many|TRBV5-1|TRBJ1-2|.
CASSLEGHGYTF
TGCGCCAGCAGCTTGGAGGGCCATGGCTACACCTTC
>.|TRBV29-1|TRBJ2-7|.
CSVDQGTGGYEQYF
TGCAGCGTTGACCAGGGGACGGGAGGTTACGAGCAGTACTTC
>.|TRBV20-1|TRBJ2-7|TRBD1
CSATGDPRDEQYF
TGCAGCGCGACAGGGGATCCTCGGGACGAGCAGTACTTC
>few|TRBV20-1|TRBJ1-6|TRBD1
CSATLGQGNSPLHF
TGCAGTGCCACGCTGGGACAGGGTAATTCACCCCTCCACTTT
>many|TRBV12-3/TRBV12-4|TRBJ2-1|.
CASRNRASLSNEQFF
TGTGCCAGCAGGAACCGGGCCTCGCTGAGTAATGAGCAGTTCTTC
>.|TRBV7-3|TRBJ2-7|.
CASSSEGGVIQYF
TGTGCCAGCAGCTCCGAGGGGGGGGTGATACAGTACTTC
>few|TRBV18|TRBJ2-1|TRBD2
CASSPPSGSTNEQFF
TGTGCCAGCTCACCCCCTAGCGGGAGTACTAATGAGCAGTTCTTC
>.|TRBV7-2|TRBJ1-5|TRBD1
CASSQTGTLGNQPQHF
TGTGCCAGCAGCCAGACAGGGACCCTTGGCAATCAGCCCCAGCATTTT
>.|TRBV29-1|TRBJ2-3|.
CSVVKAGQVDTQYF
TGCAGCGTTGTCAAAGCGGGCCAGGTAGATACGCAGTATTTT
>few|TRBV2|TRBJ2-7|.
CASNGGAYEQYF
TGTGCCAGCAACGGGGGCGCCTACGAGCAGTACTTC
>.|TRBV7-9|TRBJ2-5|TRBD2
CASSLGLAGLIQETQYF
TGTGCCAGCAGCTTAGGGCTAGCGGGTTTGATCCAAGAGACCCAGTACTTC
>.|TRBV12-3/TRBV12-4|TRBJ1-1|.
CASTRLLNTEAFF
TGTGCCAGCACTCGCCTCTTGAACACTGAAGCTTTCTTT
>.|TRBV7-2|TRBJ2-7|.
CASSRLQGIQYEQYF
TGTGCCAGCAGCCGGTTACAGGGAATACAATACGAGCAGTACTTC
>.|TRBV29-1|TRBJ2-3|TRBD2
CSVKRGFSTDTQYF
TGCAGCGTTAAGCGGGGGTTCAGCACAGATACGCAGTATTTT
>few|TRBV10-1|TRBJ2-2|TRBD1
CASVEQGAHANTGELFF
TGCGCCAGCGTAGAACAGGGGGCCCACGCGAACACCGGGGAGCTGTTTTTT
>.|TRBV7-9|TRBJ2-3|.
CASSFGTHRPDTQYF
TGTGCCAGCAGCTTCGGGACCCATAGGCCAGATACGCAGTATTTT